Sequencing of this T cell receptor beta chain was carried out in a study of CDR3 diversity in severe acne. The CDR3 runs to 12 residues. Unmatched junction bases numbered 8, after V lost 3 bases and J lost 9 bases. Germline CDR1 reads DFQATT; CDR2 reads SNEGSKA (reference sequence). Via MiXCR, TCRdb re-called the PCR reads, giving one row per CDR3 protein. The table shows approximately 77,000 distinct CDR3 sequences, with about half occurring only once. V usage is TRBV20-1 and J usage is TRBJ2-7, with 7 bases fitting TRBD1. The sequencing input was blood. The sequence came from a male donor with severe acne vulgaris. Here the CDR3 DNA reads TGCAGTGCTAGCGAATCGGGACAGCCGCAGTACTTC. It encodes CSASESGQPQYF.